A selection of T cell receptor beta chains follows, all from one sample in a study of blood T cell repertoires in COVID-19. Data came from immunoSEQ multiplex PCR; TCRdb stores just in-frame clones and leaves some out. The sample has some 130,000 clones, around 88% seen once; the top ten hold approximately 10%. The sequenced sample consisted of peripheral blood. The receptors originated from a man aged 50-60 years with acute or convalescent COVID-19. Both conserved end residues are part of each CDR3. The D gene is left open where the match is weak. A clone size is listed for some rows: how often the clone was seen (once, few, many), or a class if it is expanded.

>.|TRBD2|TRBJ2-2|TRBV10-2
TGCGCCAGCAGTGGGCTAGCGGGAGTTCGTGGCACCGGGGAGCTGTTTTTT
CASSGLAGVRGTGELFF
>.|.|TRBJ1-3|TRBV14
TGTGCCAGCAGCCGCTTATCCAAGGGGACCATATATTTT
CASSRLSKGTIYF
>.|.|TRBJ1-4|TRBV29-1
TGCAGCGTAGGGGGGGCGGCTAATGAAAAACTGTTTTTT
CSVGGAANEKLFF
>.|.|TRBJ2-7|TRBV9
TGTGCCAGCAGCGGCGTTAGCTCCTACGAGCAGTACTTC
CASSGVSSYEQYF
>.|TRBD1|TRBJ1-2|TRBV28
TGTGCCAGCAGTTTAGAGATGGGGACAGGGGGGAAAGGCTACACCTTC
CASSLEMGTGGKGYTF
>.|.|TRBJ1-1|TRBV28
TGTGCCAGCAGTTTCTCATTCGGGGTGGGCACTGAAGCTTTCTTT
CASSFSFGVGTEAFF
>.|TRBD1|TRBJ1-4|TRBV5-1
TGCGCCAGCAGCTTGACAGGGGGAGACAGGGTTCTTGAAAAACTGTTTTTT
CASSLTGGDRVLEKLFF
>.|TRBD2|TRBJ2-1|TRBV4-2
TGTGCCAGCAGCCAAGATAACCCCCGGCTAGCGGGAGCCTACAATGAGCAGTTCTTC
CASSQDNPRLAGAYNEQFF
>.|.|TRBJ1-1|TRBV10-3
TGTGCCATCAGTGTCAAGACAGAAACTGAAGCTTTCTTT
CAISVKTETEAFF
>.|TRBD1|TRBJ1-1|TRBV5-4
TGTGCCAGCATTAGACAGGGGGCGCGGGGCACTGAAGCTTTCTTT
CASIRQGARGTEAFF
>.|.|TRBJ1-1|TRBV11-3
TGTGCCAGCAGCTTAGATCCAAACACTGAAGCTTTCTTT
CASSLDPNTEAFF
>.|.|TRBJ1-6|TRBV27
TGTGCCAGCAGTTTATCCGGGTTACGGAATTCACCCCTCCACTTT
CASSLSGLRNSPLHF
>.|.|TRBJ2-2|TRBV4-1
TGCGCCAGCAGCCACCCCCTGGGGACAAAAGCCGGGGAGCTGTTTTTT
CASSHPLGTKAGELFF
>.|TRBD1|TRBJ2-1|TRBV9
TGTGCCAGCAGCGTATCCACAGGGGGTGAGCAGTTCTTC
CASSVSTGGEQFF
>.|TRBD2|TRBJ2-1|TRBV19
TGTGCCAGTAGTACGGGACTATTCACTGAGCAGTTCTTC
CASSTGLFTEQFF
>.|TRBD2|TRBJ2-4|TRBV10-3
TGTGCCATCAGCCGGACTAGCTCAAACAAAAACATTCAGTACTTC
CAISRTSSNKNIQYF
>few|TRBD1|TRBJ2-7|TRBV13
TGTGCCAGCAGCTTAACAGGGGCGATTTCCTACGAGCAGTACTTC
CASSLTGAISYEQYF
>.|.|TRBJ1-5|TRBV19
TGTGCCAGTAGTTTTGTAAATCAGCCCCAGCATTTT
CASSFVNQPQHF
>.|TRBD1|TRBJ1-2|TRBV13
TGTGCCAGCAGCGGAGCGGGGGACAGGGGCTTTACTTATGGCTACACCTTC
CASSGAGDRGFTYGYTF
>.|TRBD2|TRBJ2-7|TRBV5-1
TGCGCCAGCCAATTAGCGGGAGGGGACTACGAGCAGTACTTC
CASQLAGGDYEQYF
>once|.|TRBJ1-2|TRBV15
TGTGCCACCAGCAGTCAAGGGGTCTATGGCTACACCTTC
CATSSQGVYGYTF
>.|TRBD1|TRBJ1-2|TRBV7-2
TGTGCCAGCAGCCCGTACAGGGGGCAGACTAACTATGGCTACACCTTC
CASSPYRGQTNYGYTF
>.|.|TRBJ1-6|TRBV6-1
TGTGCCAGCAAGCACAGCTATAATTCACCCCTCCACTTT
CASKHSYNSPLHF
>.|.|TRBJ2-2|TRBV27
TGTGCCAGCAGCCAGGGGCGCCGGACCGGGGAGCTGTTTTTT
CASSQGRRTGELFF
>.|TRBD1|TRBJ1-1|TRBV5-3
TGTGCCAGAAGCCTTTTGGACAGGGTGCAAGACACTGAAGCTTTCTTT
CARSLLDRVQDTEAFF
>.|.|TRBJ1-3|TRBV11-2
TGTGCCAGCAGCTTAGCTGTAAACACCATATATTTT
CASSLAVNTIYF
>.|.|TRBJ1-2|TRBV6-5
TGTGCCAGCAGTTACATATCGGGCAGGGTGAGCGGCTACACCTTC
CASSYISGRVSGYTF
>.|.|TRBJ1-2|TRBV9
TGTGCCAGCAGCGTAGGGGAGGGCTCTACCTATGGCTACACCTTC
CASSVGEGSTYGYTF
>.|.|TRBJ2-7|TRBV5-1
TGCGCCAGCAGCTTGGGTATAGCGTCCGAGCAGTACTTC
CASSLGIASEQYF
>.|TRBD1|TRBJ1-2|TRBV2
TGTGCCAGCAGGGGGACAGGGTCCGGCTACACCTTC
CASRGTGSGYTF
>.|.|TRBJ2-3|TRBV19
TGTGCCAGTAGTATAGATTCAGGCTCCCCCACAGATACGCAGTATTTT
CASSIDSGSPTDTQYF
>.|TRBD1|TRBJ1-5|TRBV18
TGTGCCAGCTCCCTTCGACAGGGCGGCAATCAGCCCCAGCATTTT
CASSLRQGGNQPQHF
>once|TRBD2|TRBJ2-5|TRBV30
TGTGCCTGGCATGGGACTAGTGGAGAGACCCAGTACTTC
CAWHGTSGETQYF
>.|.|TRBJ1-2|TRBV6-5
TGTGCCAGCTCCGAGGGTGGGTCGAACTATGGCTACACCTTC
CASSEGGSNYGYTF
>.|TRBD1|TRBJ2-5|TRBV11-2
TGTGCCAGCAGCCTGGACAGGGGGGTTTTGGGAGAGACCCAGTACTTC
CASSLDRGVLGETQYF
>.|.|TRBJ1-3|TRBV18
TGTGCCAGCACCGAAACTAACTCTGGAAACACCATATATTTT
CASTETNSGNTIYF
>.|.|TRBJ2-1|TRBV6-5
TGTGCCAGCAGTTACTCCCCTAGCCTCAATGAGCAGTTCTTC
CASSYSPSLNEQFF
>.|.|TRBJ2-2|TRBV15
TGTGCCACCAGCAGAGGGCGGGACACCGGGGAGCTGTTTTTT
CATSRGRDTGELFF
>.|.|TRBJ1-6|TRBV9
TGTGCCAGCAGCGTAGCTACAGGTGTCGGTGATAATTCACCCCTCCACTTT
CASSVATGVGDNSPLHF
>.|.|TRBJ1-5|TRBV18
TGTGCCAGCTCACCTTCTAAGAATCAGCCCCAGCATTTT
CASSPSKNQPQHF
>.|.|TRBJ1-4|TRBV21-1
TGTGCCAGCAGTCCAAAATGGGGCTGCGGTGAAAAACTGTTTTTT
CASSPKWGCGEKLFF
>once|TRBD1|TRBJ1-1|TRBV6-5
TGTGCCAGCAGTCCCTGGAGGGGGCCCGGGGCTTTCTTT
CASSPWRGPGAFF
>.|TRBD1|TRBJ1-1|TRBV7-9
TGTGCCAGCAGCTTAGGGTGGGATCAGGGGGCCTCTGAAGCTTTCTTT
CASSLGWDQGASEAFF
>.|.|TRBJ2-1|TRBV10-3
TGTGCCATCAGTGGCGCCGGACATTTAGTAAATGAGCAGTTCTTC
CAISGAGHLVNEQFF
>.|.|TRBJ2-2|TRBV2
TGTGCCAGCAGTGATGTGGACAGAGAGAACACCGGGGAGCTGTTTTTT
CASSDVDRENTGELFF
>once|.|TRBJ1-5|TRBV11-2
TGTGCCAGCAGCTTAGTGTTCGGGGTTAATCAGCCCCAGCATTTT
CASSLVFGVNQPQHF
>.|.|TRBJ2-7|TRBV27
TGTGCCAGCAGAACTTTTCAGGGCGACCACGAGCAGTACTTC
CASRTFQGDHEQYF
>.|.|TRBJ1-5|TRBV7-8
TGTGCCAGCAGCTTAGGGCAGGTTAATCAGCCCCAGCATTTT
CASSLGQVNQPQHF
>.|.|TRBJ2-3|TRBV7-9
TGTGCCAGCAGCTTGGACAGTAGCACAGATACGCAGTATTTT
CASSLDSSTDTQYF
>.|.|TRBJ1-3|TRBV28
TGTGCCAGCAGCATCTCTGGAAACACCATATATTTT
CASSISGNTIYF